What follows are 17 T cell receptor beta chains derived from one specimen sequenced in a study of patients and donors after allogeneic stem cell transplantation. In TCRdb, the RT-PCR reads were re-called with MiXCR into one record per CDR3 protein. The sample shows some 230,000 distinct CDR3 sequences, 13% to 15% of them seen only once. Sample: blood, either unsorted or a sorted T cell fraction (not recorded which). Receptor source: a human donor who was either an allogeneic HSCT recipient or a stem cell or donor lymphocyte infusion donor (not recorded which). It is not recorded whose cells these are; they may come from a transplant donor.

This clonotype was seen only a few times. CDR3 sequence (DNA): TGCAGTGCTAGGGACGGAAGCTCCTACGAGCAGTACTTC. Its translation: CSARDGSSYEQYF. V and J are TRBV20-1 and TRBJ2-7; the D is unclear. The CDR3 is 13 residues long. The germline V gene encodes CDR1 DFQATT and CDR2 SNEGSKA (reference sequence). V lost 3 bases, J lost 0 bases, and 9 bases lay in between.

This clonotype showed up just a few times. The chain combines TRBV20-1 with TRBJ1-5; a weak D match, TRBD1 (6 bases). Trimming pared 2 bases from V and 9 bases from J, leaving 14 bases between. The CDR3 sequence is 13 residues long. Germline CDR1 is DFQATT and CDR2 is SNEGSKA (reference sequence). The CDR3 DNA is TGCAGTGCTAGAAACAGGGCCCGAGGGCCCCAGCATTTT. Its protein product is CSARNRARGPQHF.

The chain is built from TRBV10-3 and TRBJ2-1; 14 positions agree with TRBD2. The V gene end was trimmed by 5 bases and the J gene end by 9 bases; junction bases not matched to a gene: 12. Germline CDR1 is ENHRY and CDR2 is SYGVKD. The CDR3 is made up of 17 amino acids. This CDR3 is CAISYGLAGGAQGEQFF. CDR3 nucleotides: TGTGCCATCAGTTACGGACTAGCGGGGGGCGCACAAGGTGAGCAGTTCTTC.

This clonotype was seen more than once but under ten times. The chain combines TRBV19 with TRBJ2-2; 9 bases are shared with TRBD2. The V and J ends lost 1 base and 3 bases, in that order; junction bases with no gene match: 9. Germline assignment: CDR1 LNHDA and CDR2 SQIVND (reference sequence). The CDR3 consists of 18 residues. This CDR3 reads CASSIASLSGGYTGELFF. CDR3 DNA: TGTGCCAGTAGTATAGCCTCACTTAGCGGGGGATACACCGGGGAGCTGTTTTTT. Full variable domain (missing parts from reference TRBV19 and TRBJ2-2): DGGITQSPKYLFRKEGQNVTLSCEQNLNHDAMYWYRQDPGQGLRLIYYSQIVNDFQKGDIAEGYSVSREKKESFPLTVTSAQKNPTAFYLCASSIASLSGGYTGELFFGEGSRLTVL.

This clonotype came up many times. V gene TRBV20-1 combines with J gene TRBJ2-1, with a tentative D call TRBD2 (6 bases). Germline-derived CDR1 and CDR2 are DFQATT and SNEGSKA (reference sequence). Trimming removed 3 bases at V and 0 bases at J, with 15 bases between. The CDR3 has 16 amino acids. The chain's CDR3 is CSASSRVGSSYNEQFF. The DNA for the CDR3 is TGCAGTGCTAGCTCTAGAGTCGGGAGCTCCTACAATGAGCAGTTCTTC.

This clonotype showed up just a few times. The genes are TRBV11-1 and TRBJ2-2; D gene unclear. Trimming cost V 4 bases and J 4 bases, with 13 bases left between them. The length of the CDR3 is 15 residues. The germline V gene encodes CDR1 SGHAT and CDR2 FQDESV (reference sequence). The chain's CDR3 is CASSSRSLGTGELFF. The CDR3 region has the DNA TGTGCCAGCAGCTCCCGGAGCTTGGGCACCGGGGAGCTGTTTTTT.

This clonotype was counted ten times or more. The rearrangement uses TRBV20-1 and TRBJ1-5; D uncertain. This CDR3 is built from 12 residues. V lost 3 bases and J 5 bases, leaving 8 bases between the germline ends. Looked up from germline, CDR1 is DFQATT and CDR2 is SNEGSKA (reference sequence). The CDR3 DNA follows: TGCAGTGCTAGCCCAAGATATCAGCCCCAGCATTTT. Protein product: CSASPRYQPQHF.

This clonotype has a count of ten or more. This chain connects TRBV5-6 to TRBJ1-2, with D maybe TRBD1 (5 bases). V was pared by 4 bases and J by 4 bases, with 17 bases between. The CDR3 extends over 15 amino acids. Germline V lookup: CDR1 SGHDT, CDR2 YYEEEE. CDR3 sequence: CASSRRQGALYGYTF. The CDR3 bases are TGTGCCAGCAGCCGAAGGCAGGGCGCTCTCTATGGCTACACCTTC.

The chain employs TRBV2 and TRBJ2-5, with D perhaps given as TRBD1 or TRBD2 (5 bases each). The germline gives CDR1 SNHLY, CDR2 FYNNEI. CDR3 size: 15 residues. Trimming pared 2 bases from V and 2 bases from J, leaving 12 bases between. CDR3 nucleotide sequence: TGTGCCAGCAGTGAATTGCAGGGACCACAAGAGACCCAGTACTTC. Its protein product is CASSELQGPQETQYF.

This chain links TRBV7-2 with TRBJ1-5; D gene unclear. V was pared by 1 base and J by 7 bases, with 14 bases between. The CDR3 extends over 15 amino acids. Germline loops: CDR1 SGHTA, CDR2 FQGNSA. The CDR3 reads CASSLVTGSGQPQHF. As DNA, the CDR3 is TGTGCCAGCAGCTTAGTAACGGGCTCGGGCCAGCCCCAGCATTTT. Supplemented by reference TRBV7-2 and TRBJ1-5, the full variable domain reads GAGVSQSPSNKVTEKGKDVELRCDPISGHTALYWYRQSLGQGLEFLIYFQGNSAPDKSGLPSDRFSAERTGGSVSTLTIQRTQQEDSAVYLCASSLVTGSGQPQHFGDGTRLSIL.

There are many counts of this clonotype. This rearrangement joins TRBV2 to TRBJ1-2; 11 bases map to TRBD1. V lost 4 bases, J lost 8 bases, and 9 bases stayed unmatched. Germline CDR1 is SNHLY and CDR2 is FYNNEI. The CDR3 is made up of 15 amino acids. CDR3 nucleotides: TGTGCCAGCAGTGTTTGGACAGGGGGCGCGGAGGGCTACACCTTC. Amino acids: CASSVWTGGAEGYTF.

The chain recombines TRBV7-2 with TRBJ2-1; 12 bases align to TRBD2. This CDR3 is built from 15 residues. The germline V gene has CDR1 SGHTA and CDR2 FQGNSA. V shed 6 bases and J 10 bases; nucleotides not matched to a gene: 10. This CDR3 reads CASRRASGREGEQFF. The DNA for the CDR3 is TGTGCCAGCAGACGCGCTAGCGGGAGGGAGGGGGAGCAGTTCTTC. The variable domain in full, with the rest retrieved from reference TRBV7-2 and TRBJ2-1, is GAGVSQSPSNKVTEKGKDVELRCDPISGHTALYWYRQSLGQGLEFLIYFQGNSAPDKSGLPSDRFSAERTGGSVSTLTIQRTQQEDSAVYLCASRRASGREGEQFFGPGTRLTVL.

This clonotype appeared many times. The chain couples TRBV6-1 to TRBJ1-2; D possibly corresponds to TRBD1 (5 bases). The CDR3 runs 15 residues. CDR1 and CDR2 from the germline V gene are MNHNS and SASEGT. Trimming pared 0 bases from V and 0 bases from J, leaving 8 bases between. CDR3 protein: CASSEATAANYGYTF. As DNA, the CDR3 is TGTGCCAGCAGTGAAGCGACAGCAGCTAACTATGGCTACACCTTC.

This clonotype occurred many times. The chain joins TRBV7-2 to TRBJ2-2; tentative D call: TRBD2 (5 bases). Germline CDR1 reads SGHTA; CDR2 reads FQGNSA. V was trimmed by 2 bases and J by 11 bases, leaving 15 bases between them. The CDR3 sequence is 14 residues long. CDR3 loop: CASSLIRPGLELFF. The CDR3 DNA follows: TGTGCCAGCAGCTTAATCCGCCCCGGACTCGAGCTGTTTTTT.

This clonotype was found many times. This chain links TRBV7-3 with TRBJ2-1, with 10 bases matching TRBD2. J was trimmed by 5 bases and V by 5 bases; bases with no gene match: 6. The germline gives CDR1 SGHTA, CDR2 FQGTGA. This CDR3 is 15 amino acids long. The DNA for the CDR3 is TGTGCCAGCAGCCAGCGACTAGCGGGCCACAATGAGCAGTTCTTC. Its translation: CASSQRLAGHNEQFF.

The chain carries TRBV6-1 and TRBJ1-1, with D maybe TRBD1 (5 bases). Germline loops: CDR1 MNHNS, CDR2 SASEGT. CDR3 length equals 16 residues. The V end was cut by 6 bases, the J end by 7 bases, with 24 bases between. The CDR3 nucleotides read TGTGCCAGCAGACCCGGGGGGACGGCAAGACCTCGTGAAGCTTTCTTT. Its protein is CASRPGGTARPREAFF.

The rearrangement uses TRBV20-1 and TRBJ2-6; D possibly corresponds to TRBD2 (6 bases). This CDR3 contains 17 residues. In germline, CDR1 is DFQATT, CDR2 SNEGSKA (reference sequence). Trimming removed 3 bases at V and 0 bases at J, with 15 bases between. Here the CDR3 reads CSARSRFGGSGANVLTF. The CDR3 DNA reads TGCAGTGCTAGGTCCCGTTTCGGGGGCTCTGGGGCCAACGTCCTGACTTTC.